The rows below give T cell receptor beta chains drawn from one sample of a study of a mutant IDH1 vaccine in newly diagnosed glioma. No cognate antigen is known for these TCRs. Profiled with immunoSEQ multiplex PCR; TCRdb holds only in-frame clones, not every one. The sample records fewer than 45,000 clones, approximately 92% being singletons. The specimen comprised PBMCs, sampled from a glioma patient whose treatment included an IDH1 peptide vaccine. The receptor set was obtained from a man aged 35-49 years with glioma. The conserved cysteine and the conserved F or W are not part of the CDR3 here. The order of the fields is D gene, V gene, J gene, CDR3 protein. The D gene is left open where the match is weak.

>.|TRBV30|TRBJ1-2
AWSVRGDGGGYT
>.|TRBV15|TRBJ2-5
ATSRTMETQY
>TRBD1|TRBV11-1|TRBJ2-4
ASSFATTGSAKNIQY
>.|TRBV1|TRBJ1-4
TSSQKERKEKLF
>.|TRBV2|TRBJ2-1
ASSPRRTSNEQF
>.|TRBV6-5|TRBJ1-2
ASSYGGGPYGYT
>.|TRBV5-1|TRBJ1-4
ASSYSLAGSTNEKLF
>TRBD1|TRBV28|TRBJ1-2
ASSLGQESFYGYT
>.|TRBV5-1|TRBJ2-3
ASSPFYGVDSHTDTQY
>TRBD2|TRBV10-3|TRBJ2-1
AISESQRTSRAEQF
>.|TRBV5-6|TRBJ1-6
ASSMGVRLLSSYNSPLH
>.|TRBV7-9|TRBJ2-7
ASSLGEQKYEQY
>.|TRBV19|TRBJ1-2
ASSIDGGPIGYGYT
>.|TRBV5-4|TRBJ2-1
ASRDRLYNEQF
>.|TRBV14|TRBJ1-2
ASNHSSSANYGYT
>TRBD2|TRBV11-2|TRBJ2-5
ASSSREAQY
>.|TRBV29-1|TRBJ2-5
SVEEGGETQY
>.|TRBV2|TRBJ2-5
ASSEGARGWETQY
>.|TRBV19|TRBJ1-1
ASSQTQGTEAF
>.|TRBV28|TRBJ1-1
ASSSIGRGTEAF
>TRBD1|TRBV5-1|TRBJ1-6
ASSPTSGGQNSPLH
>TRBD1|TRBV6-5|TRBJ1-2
ASSYHRDRGLYGYT
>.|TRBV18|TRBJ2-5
ASSPRRGPQETQY
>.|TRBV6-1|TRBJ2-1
ASSELQGGYNEQF
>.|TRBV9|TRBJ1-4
ASSVGEGEKLF
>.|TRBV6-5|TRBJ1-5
ASREGVRSNQPQH
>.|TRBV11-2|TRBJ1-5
ASSLGARPDSNQPQH
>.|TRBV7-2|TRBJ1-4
ASSLGRTGGNEKLF
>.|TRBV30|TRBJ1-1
AWSKLEAF
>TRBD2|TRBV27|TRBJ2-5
ASSLLGGVRETQY
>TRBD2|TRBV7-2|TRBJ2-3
ASSLRGGSTDTQY
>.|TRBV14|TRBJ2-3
ASSPTKRGTDTQY
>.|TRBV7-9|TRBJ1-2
ASSRGGDGYT
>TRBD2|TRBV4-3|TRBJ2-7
ASSQDPGRERAYEQY
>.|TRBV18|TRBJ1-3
ASSPTMPGGPFSGNTIY
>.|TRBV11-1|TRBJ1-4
ASSGQPGEKLF
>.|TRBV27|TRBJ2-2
ASSFSTGNAGELF
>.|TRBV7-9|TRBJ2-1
ASSSVRQALGGNEQF
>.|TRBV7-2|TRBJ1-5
ASSLEIVGQPQH
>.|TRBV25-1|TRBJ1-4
ASSGDPNEKLF
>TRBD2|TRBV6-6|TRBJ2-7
ASSLAGFDREQY
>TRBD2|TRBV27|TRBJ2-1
ASSPSSGGAREQF
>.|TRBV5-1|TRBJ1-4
ASSTGRGQDILGEKLF
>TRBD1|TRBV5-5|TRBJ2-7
ASSLSSVGDRGDEQY
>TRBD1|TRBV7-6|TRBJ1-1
ASSNDRGTEAF
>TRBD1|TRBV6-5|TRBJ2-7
ASSSPGQGAYEQY
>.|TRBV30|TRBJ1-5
AWSVDSSRYQPQH
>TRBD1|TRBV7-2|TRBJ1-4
ASSLAGQGSEKLF
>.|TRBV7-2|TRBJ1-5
ASSLVGSTAVNQPQH
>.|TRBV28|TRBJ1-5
AGRQGGEPQH
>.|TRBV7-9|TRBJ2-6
ASQRSGASLSGANVLT
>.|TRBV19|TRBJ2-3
ASKLREADTQY
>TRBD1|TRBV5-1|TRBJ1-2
ASSLEGTGNYGYT